The source of this T cell receptor (beta chain) is a study of blood T cell repertoires in COVID-19. In the original workflow: It was from reference gene primer amplification that nucleated cell counts were estimated. This table comes from immunoSEQ multiplex PCR, and its TCRdb copy is limited to in-frame clones, with some not included. Clone size and V and J calls were adopted from that table, with D and trimming inferred from the DNA. The sample includes 300,000 to 450,000 clones, around 89% seen only once; the top ten take about 2.9%. Germline loops: CDR1 MGHRA, CDR2 YSYEKL. CDR3 length: 15 amino acids. V lost 1 base and J lost 8; bases outside the gene matches: 6.

Sequencing input: peripheral blood. V and J are TRBV4-1 and TRBJ2-1; TRBD1 aligns across 9 bases. The origin of this receptor is a woman aged 25 to 39 with COVID-19, enrolled during active disease. The CDR3 here is CASSQGGTGWYEQFF. The CDR3 DNA sequence: TGCGCCAGCAGCCAAGGAGGGACAGGGTGGTATGAGCAGTTCTTC.